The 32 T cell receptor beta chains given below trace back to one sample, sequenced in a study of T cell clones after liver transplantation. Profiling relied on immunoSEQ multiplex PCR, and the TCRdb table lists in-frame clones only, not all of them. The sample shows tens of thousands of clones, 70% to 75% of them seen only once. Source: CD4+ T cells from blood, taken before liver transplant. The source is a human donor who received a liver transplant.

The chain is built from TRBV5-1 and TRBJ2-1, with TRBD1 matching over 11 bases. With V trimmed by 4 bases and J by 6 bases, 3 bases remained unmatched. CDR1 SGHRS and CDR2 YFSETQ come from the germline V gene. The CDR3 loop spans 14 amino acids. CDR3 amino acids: CASSGGTGGNEQFF. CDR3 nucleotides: TGCGCCAGCAGCGGAGGGACAGGGGGCAATGAGCAGTTCTTC.

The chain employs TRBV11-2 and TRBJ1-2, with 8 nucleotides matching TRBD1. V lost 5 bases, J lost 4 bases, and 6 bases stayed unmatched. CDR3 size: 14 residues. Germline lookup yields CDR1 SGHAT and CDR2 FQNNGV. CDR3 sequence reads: CASSPPDRVYGYTF. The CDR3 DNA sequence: TGTGCCAGCAGCCCCCCGGACAGGGTCTATGGCTACACCTTC.

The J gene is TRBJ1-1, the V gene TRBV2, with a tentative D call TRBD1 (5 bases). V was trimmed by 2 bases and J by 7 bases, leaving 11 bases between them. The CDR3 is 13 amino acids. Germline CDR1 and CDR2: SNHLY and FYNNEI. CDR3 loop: CASSERTKVEAFF. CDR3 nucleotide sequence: TGTGCCAGCAGTGAAAGGACAAAGGTTGAAGCTTTCTTT.

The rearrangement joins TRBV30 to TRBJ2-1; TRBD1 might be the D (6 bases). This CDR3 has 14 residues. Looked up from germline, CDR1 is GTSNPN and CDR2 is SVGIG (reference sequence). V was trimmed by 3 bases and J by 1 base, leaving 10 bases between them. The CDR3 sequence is CAWRSRGSYNEQFF. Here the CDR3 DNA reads TGTGCCTGGAGGTCCAGGGGATCCTACAATGAGCAGTTCTTC.

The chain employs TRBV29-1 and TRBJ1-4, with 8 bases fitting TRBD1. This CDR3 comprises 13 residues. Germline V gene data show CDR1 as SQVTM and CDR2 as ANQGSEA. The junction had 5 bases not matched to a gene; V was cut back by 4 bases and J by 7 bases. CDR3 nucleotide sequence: TGCAGCGTTGGCGGACAGGGTTCTGAAAAACTGTTTTTT. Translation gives CSVGGQGSEKLFF.

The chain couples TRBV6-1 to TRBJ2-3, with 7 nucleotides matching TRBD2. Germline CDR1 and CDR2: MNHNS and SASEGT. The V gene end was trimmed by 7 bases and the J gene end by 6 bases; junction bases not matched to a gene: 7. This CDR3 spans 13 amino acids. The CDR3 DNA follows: TGTGCCAGCAATGAGGGGAGGGCGGATACGCAGTATTTT. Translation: CASNEGRADTQYF.

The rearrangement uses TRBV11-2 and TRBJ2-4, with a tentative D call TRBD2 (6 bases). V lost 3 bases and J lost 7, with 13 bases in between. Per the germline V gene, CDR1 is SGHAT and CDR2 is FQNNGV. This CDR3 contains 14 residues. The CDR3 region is CASSLGGMANIQYF. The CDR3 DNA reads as TGTGCCAGCAGCTTGGGGGGAATGGCGAACATTCAGTACTTC. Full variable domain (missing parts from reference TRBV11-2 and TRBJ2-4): EAGVAQSPRYKIIEKRQSVAFWCNPISGHATLYWYQQILGQGPKLLIQFQNNGVVDDSQLPKDRFSAERLKGVDSTLKIQPAKLEDSAVYLCASSLGGMANIQYFGAGTRLSVL.

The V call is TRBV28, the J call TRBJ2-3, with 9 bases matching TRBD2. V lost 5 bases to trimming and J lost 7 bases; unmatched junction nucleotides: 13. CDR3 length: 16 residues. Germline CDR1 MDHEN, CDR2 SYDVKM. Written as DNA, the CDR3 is TGTGCCAGCAGTACTCCGTCGAGCGGGGGGCCTAATACGCAGTATTTT. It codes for CASSTPSSGGPNTQYF.

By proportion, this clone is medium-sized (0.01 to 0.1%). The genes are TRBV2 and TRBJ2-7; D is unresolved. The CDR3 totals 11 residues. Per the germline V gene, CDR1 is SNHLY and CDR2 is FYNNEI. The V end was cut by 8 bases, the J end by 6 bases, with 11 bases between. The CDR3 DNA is TGTGCCAGCGCGAACTCACGCGAGCAGTACTTC. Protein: CASANSREQYF.

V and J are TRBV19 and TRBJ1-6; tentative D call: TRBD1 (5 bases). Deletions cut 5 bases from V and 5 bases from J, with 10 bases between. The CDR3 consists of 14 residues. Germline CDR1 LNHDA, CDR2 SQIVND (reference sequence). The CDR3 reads CASSGAVDNSPLHF. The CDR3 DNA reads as TGTGCCAGTAGTGGGGCAGTTGATAATTCACCCCTCCACTTT. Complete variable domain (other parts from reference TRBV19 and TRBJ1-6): DGGITQSPKYLFRKEGQNVTLSCEQNLNHDAMYWYRQDPGQGLRLIYYSQIVNDFQKGDIAEGYSVSREKKESFPLTVTSAQKNPTAFYLCASSGAVDNSPLHFGNGTRLTVT.

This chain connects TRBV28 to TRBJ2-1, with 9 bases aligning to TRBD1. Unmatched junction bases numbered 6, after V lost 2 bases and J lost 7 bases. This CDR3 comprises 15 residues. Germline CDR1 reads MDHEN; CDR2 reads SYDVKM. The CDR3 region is CASSLGQGFGNEQFF. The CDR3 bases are TGTGCCAGCAGTTTAGGACAGGGGTTTGGTAATGAGCAGTTCTTC.

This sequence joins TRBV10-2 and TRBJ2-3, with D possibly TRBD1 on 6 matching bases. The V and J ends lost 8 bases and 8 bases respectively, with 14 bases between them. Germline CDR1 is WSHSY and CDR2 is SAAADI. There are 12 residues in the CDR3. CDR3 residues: CASHEGGGTQYF. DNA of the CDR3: TGCGCCAGCCACGAAGGGGGTGGTACGCAGTATTTT.

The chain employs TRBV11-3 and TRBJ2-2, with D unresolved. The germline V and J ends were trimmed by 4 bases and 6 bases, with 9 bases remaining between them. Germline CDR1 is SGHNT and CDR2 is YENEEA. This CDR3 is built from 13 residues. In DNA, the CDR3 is TGTGCCAGCAGCTCCTACTCGGCCGGGGAGCTGTTTTTT. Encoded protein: CASSSYSAGELFF.

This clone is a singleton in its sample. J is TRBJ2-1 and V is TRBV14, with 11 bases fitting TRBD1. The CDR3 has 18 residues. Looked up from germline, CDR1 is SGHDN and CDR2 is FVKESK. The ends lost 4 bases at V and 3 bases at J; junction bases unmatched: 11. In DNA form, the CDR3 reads TGTGCCAGCAGCCGATACATTGGCGGGACAGGGGGCTACAATGAGCAGTTCTTC. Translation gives CASSRYIGGTGGYNEQFF.

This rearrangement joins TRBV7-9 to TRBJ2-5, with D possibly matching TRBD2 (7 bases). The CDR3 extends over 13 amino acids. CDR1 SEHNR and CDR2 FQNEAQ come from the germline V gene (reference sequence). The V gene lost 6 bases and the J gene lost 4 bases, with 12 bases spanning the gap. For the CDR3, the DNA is TGTGCCAGCAGGCTAGGGGGGGGAGAGACCCAGTACTTC. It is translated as CASRLGGGETQYF.

CDR3 sequence (DNA): TGTGCCAGCAGTTCGGACAGGGTTTGGACTAGCGGGGGGGGGCGCGAGACCCAGTACTTC. It encodes CASSSDRVWTSGGGRETQYF. The chain carries TRBV28 and TRBJ2-5; 15 bases are a match to TRBD2. V lost 4 bases to trimming and J lost 5 bases; unmatched junction nucleotides: 17. Germline CDR1 is MDHEN and CDR2 is SYDVKM. This CDR3 spans 20 amino acids.

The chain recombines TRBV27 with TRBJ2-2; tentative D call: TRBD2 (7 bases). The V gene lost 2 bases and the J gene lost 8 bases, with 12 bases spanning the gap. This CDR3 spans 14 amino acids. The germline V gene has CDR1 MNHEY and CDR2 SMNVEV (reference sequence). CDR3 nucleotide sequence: TGTGCCAGCAGTTTAAATCGGGGGGCGGGGGAGCTGTTTTTT. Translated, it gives CASSLNRGAGELFF.

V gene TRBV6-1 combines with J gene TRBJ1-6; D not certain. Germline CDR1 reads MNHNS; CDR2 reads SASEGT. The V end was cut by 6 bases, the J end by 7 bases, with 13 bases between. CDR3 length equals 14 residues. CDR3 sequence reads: CASSSRAGNSPLHF. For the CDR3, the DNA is TGTGCCAGCAGCTCGAGGGCGGGGAATTCACCCCTCCACTTT.

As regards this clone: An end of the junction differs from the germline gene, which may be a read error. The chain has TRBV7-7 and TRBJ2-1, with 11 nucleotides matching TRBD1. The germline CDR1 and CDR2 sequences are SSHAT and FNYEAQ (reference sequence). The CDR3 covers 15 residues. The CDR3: CASSPGQGGHNEQFF. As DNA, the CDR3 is TGTGCTAGCAGCCCGGGACAGGGGGGGCACAATGAGCAGTTCTTC.

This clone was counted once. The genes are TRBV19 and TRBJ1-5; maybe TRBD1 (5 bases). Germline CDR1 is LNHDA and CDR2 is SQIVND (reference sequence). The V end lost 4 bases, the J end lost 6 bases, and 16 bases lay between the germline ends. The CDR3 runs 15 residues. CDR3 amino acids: CASSKTGAWGQPQHF. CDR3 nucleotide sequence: TGTGCCAGTAGTAAAACAGGCGCATGGGGTCAGCCCCAGCATTTT.

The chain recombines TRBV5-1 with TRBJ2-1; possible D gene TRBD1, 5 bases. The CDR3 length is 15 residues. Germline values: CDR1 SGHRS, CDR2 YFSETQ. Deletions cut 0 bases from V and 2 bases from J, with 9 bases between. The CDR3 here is CASSLEQDTYNEQFF. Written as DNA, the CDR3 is TGCGCCAGCAGCTTGGAACAGGACACCTACAATGAGCAGTTCTTC.

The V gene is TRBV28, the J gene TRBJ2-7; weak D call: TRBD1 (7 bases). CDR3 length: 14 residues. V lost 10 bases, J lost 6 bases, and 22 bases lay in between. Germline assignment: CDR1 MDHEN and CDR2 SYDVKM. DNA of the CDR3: TGTGCCACCCGCCCCAGGGGGGTGGGACCCGAGCAGTACTTC. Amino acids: CATRPRGVGPEQYF.

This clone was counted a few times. The CDR3 loop is CASSLQRGGEQYF. The CDR3 coding sequence is TGTGCCAGCAGCTTACAAAGAGGGGGCGAGCAGTACTTC. The V and J genes are TRBV7-6 and TRBJ2-7; TRBD1 is a possible D gene (6 bases). CDR3 length: 13 amino acids. CDR1 SGHVS and CDR2 FNYEAQ come from the germline V gene. The germline V and J ends were trimmed by 2 bases and 6 bases, with 11 bases remaining between them.

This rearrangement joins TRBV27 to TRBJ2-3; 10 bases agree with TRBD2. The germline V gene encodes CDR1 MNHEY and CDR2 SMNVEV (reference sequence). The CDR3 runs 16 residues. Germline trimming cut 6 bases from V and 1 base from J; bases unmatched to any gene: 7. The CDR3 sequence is CASRSLAGAGTDTQYF. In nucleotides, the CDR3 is TGTGCCAGCAGATCTCTAGCGGGGGCTGGCACAGATACGCAGTATTTT.

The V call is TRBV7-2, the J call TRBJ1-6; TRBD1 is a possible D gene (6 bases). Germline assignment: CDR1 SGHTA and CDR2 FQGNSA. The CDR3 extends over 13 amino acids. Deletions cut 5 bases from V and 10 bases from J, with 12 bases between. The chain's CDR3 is CASSPEGGSPLHF. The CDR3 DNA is TGTGCCAGCAGCCCAGAGGGGGGGTCACCCCTCCACTTT. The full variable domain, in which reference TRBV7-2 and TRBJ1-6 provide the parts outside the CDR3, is GAGVSQSPSNKVTEKGKDVELRCDPISGHTALYWYRQSLGQGLEFLIYFQGNSAPDKSGLPSDRFSAERTGGSVSTLTIQRTQQEDSAVYLCASSPEGGSPLHFGNGTRLTVT.

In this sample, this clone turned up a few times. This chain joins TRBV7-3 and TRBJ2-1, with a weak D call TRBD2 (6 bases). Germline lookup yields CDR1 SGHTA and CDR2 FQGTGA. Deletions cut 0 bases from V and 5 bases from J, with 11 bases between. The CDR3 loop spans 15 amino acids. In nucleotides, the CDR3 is TGTGCCAGCAGCTTAACGCCGGGGGAGAACAATGAGCAGTTCTTC. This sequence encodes CASSLTPGENNEQFF.

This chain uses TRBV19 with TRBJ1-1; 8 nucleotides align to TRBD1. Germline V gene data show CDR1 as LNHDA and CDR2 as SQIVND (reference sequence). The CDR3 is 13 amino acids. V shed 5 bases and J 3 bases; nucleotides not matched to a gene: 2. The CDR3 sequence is CASSETGDTEAFF. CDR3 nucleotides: TGTGCCAGTAGTGAGACAGGGGACACTGAAGCTTTCTTT.

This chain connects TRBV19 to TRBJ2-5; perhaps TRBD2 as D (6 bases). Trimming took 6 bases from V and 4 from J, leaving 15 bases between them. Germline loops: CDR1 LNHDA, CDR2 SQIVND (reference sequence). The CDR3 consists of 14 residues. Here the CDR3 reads CASSLRGIGETQYF. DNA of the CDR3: TGTGCCAGTAGCCTCCGGGGGATCGGAGAGACCCAGTACTTC.

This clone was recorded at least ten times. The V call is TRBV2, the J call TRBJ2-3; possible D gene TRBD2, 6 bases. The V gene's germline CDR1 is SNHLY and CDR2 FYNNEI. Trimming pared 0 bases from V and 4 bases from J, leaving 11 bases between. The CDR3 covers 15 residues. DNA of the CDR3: TGTGCCAGCAGTGAAGCGGGGGGAAGGGCAGATACGCAGTATTTT. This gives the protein CASSEAGGRADTQYF.

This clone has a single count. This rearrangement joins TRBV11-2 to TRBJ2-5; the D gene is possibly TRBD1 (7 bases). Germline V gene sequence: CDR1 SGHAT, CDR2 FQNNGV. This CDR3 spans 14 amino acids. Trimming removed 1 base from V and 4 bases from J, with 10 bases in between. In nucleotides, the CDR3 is TGTGCCAGCAGCTTAGGACAGGGAGGAGAGACCCAGTACTTC. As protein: CASSLGQGGETQYF. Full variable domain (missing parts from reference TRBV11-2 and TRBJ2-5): EAGVAQSPRYKIIEKRQSVAFWCNPISGHATLYWYQQILGQGPKLLIQFQNNGVVDDSQLPKDRFSAERLKGVDSTLKIQPAKLEDSAVYLCASSLGQGGETQYFGPGTRLLVL.

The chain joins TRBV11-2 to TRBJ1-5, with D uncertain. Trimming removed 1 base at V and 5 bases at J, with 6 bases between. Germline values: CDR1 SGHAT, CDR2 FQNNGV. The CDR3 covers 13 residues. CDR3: CASSLVADQPQHF. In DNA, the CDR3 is TGTGCCAGCAGCTTAGTAGCCGATCAGCCCCAGCATTTT.

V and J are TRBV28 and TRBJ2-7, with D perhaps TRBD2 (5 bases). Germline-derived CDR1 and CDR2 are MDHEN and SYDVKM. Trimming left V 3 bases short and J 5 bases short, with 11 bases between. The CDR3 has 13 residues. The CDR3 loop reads CASSLSGRDEQYF. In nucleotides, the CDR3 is TGTGCCAGCAGTTTGTCGGGAAGGGACGAGCAGTACTTC.